Each of the 21 T cell receptor beta chains below was sequenced from the same sample in a study of T cells expressing NK-cell markers. TCRdb re-called the 5' RACE reads; every CDR3 protein appears as one record, without DNA. In all, the sample yields 500,000 or so distinct CDR3 sequences. What was sequenced was blood T cells: a sorted CD56 or NKG2C T cell subset, CD4+ or CD8+ T cells, or bulk PBMC T cells (not recorded which). These receptors were taken from a man aged 18 to 29 in good health.

The chain couples TRBV12-3 or TRBV12-4 to TRBJ1-5; TCRdb designates TRBD1, a call that cannot be tested without DNA. The CDR3 runs 12 residues. The CDR3 sequence: CASSLGPEFQHF.

The chain couples TRBV10-3 to TRBJ2-5; the D call from TCRdb, TRBD1, cannot be confirmed without DNA. CDR3 length: 12 residues. In germline, CDR1 is ENHRY, CDR2 SYGVKD. The CDR3 loop reads CAISGWGETQYF.

The CDR3 here is CASSFRGSLRTDTQYF. V gene TRBV5-1 combines with J gene TRBJ2-3; TCRdb's D call, TRBD1, is unchecked because there is no DNA. Germline CDR1 and CDR2: SGHRS and YFSETQ. The CDR3 is 16 amino acids.

J is TRBJ2-1 and V is TRBV10-3; TCRdb reports TRBD1, a call that lacks DNA to check it against. Germline V CDR1 and CDR2: ENHRY, SYGVKD. The CDR3 contains 21 residues. The CDR3: CAINQGPGTGVSVGSYNEQFF.

The V and J genes are TRBV3-1 and TRBJ2-1. There are 16 residues in the CDR3. Germline V gives CDR1 LGHDT, CDR2 YNNKEL (reference sequence). The chain's CDR3 is CASSPERHDPYNEQFF.

The chain employs TRBV10-3 and TRBJ2-3; TCRdb proposes TRBD1, but this gene call is untestable without DNA. CDR3 length: 17 residues. CDR1 ENHRY and CDR2 SYGVKD come from the germline V gene. The CDR3 is CAISESRGRASTDTQYF.

V gene TRBV20-1 combines with J gene TRBJ2-1; checking the TCRdb D call of TRBD1 is not possible without DNA. The CDR3 loop spans 14 amino acids. From germline, CDR1 is DFQATT and CDR2 SNEGSKA (reference sequence). The CDR3 region is CSARKDFPPDEQFF.

The chain employs TRBV27 and TRBJ1-6. Germline assignment: CDR1 MNHEY and CDR2 SMNVEV (reference sequence). The length of the CDR3 is 13 residues. CDR3 protein: CASSSEWSSPLHF.

The CDR3: CASSLWTSGVSSYNEQFF. The rearrangement uses TRBV12-3 or TRBV12-4 and TRBJ2-1; as DNA is missing, the TRBD2 call by TCRdb cannot be tested. The CDR3 has 18 residues.

The gene calls are TRBV10-3 and TRBJ2-3; TCRdb reports TRBD1, a call that lacks DNA to check it against. Looked up from germline, CDR1 is ENHRY and CDR2 is SYGVKD. The CDR3 length is 16 residues. CDR3: CAISDYRDSRTDTQYF.

The CDR3 here is CASSVGTHGQETQYF. The chain recombines TRBV9 with TRBJ2-5. CDR3 length: 15 residues. The germline V gene encodes CDR1 SGDLS and CDR2 YYNGEE.

The chain recombines TRBV15 with TRBJ1-5; TCRdb's D call of TRBD1 is untestable without DNA. The CDR3 runs to 16 residues. Germline-derived CDR1 and CDR2 are LNHNV and YYDKDF (reference sequence). The CDR3 is CATSSDRATGNEPQHF.

This chain uses TRBV11-2 with TRBJ2-2; TCRdb designates TRBD2, a call that cannot be tested without DNA. The CDR3 consists of 16 residues. Germline CDR1 and CDR2: SGHAT and FQNNGV. CDR3 residues: CAIKTSGRGNTGELFF.

The chain couples TRBV6-1 to TRBJ1-1. Per germline, CDR1 MNHNS and CDR2 SASEGT. The CDR3 runs to 14 residues. The chain's CDR3 is CASSEAAGNTEAFF.

The genes are TRBV7-3 and TRBJ1-2. This CDR3 spans 14 amino acids. The germline V gene has CDR1 SGHTA and CDR2 FQGTGA. The CDR3: CASSLNPANYGYTF.

The chain combines TRBV2 with TRBJ2-6. Germline V lookup: CDR1 SNHLY, CDR2 FYNNEI. The CDR3 totals 16 residues. This chain's CDR3 is CASSEAEVSGANVLTF.

The rearrangement links TRBV4-1 to TRBJ2-1; TCRdb gives TRBD2 as the D gene, but with no DNA this cannot be confirmed. CDR3 size: 16 residues. The germline V gene has CDR1 MGHRA and CDR2 YSYEKL. Here the CDR3 reads CASSQVLQDLYNEQFF.

This chain links TRBV12-3 or TRBV12-4 with TRBJ1-5. This CDR3 has 15 residues. The CDR3: CASSRSSGGNQPQHF.

The chain carries TRBV3-1 and TRBJ2-7. CDR3 size: 13 residues. The V gene's germline CDR1 is LGHDT and CDR2 YNNKEL (reference sequence). This chain's CDR3 is CASISSLSHEQYF.

The rearrangement links TRBV20-1 to TRBJ2-1; there is no DNA to check the TCRdb D call of TRBD2. CDR3 length: 15 amino acids. Germline V gene data show CDR1 as DFQATT and CDR2 as SNEGSKA (reference sequence). The CDR3 here is CSARDYTSGYNEQFF.

This chain connects TRBV5-5 to TRBJ2-7; the D call from TCRdb, TRBD2, cannot be confirmed without DNA. From germline, CDR1 is SGHKS and CDR2 YYEKEE (reference sequence). CDR3 length equals 14 residues. The chain's CDR3 is CASSRGLDHKEQYF.